This T cell receptor (beta chain) was retrieved from a study of blood T cells in healthy people across ages. For the study at large: The capture of about one barcoded beta molecule per two T cells was achieved by template switching.

For this clonotype: Its antigen is unknown.

The use of a sample-barcoded 5' primer and a J-beta primer mix characterized a second PCR of 7 to 11 cycles. Every cDNA molecule bore a tag from a template-switch adaptor containing 12 random nucleotides. TCRdb called the 5' RACE reads again in MiXCR, with one record for every CDR3 protein. There are approximately 800,000 distinct CDR3 sequences in the sample; 58% occur only once, and about 20% lies in the top ten. The study, taken as a whole, reports: Naive CD4+ cells and diversity were both higher in long-lived donors than in aged donors.

Sequenced: blood. The TCR originated in a man aged 30-40 years in good health.

This CDR3 is CASSYKYNEQFF. DNA of the CDR3: TGTGCCAGCAGTTACAAGTACAATGAGCAGTTCTTC. This sequence joins TRBV6-2 or TRBV6-3 and TRBJ2-1, with D hard to call. CDR1 and CDR2 (germline): MNHEY, SVGEGT. This CDR3 spans 12 amino acids. V gave up 2 bases and J gave up 4 bases, with 3 bases separating them.